This T cell receptor beta chain was obtained from a study of T cell responses to AZD1222 COVID-19 vaccine. Some clones are missing from TCRdb's copy, which holds only in-frame ones; the method was immunoSEQ multiplex PCR. The repertoire consists of approximately 150,000 clones, with roughly 88% occurring once and the leading ten covering approximately 5.6%. Comments on this clone: The antigen is undetermined.

J gave up 4 bases and V 1 base, and 7 bases lay outside the gene matches. CDR3 length equals 16 residues. Per germline, CDR1 KGHSH and CDR2 LQKENI. General study points: Donor demographics were predominantly white British with a female majority; clonal diversity may be underestimated. Spike-specific TCRs gained breadth and depth after people received two AZD1222 doses. Variant regions that are unmutated are reportedly the target of nearly half of spike-specific TCRs. Repertoires were collected only later (after the peak T cell response had occurred).

The sequence was obtained from an adult who received the MenACWY meningococcal vaccine as a control. The starting material was peripheral blood, obtained 28 days after the second dose of the MenACWY control vaccine. This chain connects TRBV18 to TRBJ1-1, with 9 bases lining up with TRBD1. CDR3 sequence reads: CASSPHAGTGSTEAFF. The CDR3 DNA reads TGTGCCAGCTCACCACATGCCGGGACAGGGAGCACTGAAGCTTTCTTT.